The TCR beta chain described here comes from a study of blood T cell repertoires in COVID-19. As for the study in general: Both acute and convalescent COVID-19 samples were obtained from the United States, Italy and Spain. T cells, B-cell-depleted T cells, or PBMCs supplied cDNA or gDNA.

Source study methods: From reference gene primer amplification, estimates of nucleated cell counts were derived. Clones were read by immunoSEQ multiplex PCR, and TCRdb kept only the in-frame ones, dropping some. The D gene and trimming were derived from the DNA, and the V and J assignments and clone size from that table. The sample records 250,000 to 300,000 clones, around nine tenths being singletons. Deletions cut 1 base from V and 8 bases from J, with 12 bases between. Germline assignment: CDR1 SGHDN and CDR2 FVKESK. The CDR3 has 14 residues. This receptor was obtained from a man between 45 and 60 years old with acute or convalescent COVID-19. This sequence joins TRBV14 and TRBJ1-3; D not certain. The specimen was peripheral blood. CDR3 sequence: CASSQGGARHTIYF. DNA for the CDR3: TGTGCCAGCAGCCAAGGAGGCGCGAGGCACACCATATATTTT. The variable domain in full, completed from reference TRBV14 and TRBJ1-3, reads EAGVTQFPSHSVIEKGQTVTLRCDPISGHDNLYWYRRVMGKEIKFLLHFVKESKQDESGMPNNRFLAERTGGTYSTLKVQPAELEDSGVYFCASSQGGARHTIYFGEGSWLTVV.